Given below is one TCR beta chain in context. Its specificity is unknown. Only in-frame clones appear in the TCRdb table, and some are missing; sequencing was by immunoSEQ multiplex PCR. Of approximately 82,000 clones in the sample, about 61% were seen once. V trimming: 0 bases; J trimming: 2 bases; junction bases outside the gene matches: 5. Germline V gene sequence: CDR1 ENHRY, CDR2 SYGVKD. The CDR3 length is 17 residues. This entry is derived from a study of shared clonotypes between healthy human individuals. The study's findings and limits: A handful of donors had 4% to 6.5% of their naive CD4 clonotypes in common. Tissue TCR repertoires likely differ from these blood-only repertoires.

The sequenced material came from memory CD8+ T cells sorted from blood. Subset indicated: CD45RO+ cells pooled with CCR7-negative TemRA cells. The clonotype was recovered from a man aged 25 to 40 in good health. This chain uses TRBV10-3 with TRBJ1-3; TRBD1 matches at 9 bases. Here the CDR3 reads CAISESDRDRAGNTIYF. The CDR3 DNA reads TGTGCCATCAGTGAGTCGGACCGGGACAGGGCTGGAAACACCATATATTTT.